This TCR beta chain appears in the sequencing data of a study of T cell repertoires in cytomegalovirus infection. TCRdb independently ran MiXCR on the reads; one entry per CDR3 protein. Among approximately 470,000 distinct CDR3 sequences, approximately 42% were seen once, and the ten largest hold 35% to 50%. This clonotype was detected a few times. Its specificity is unknown. This clonotype originated in a human donor in good health (CMV status not recorded). Some clones in this sample may be carry-over from other donors' samples. The sequencing here drew on cultured PBMCs, taken from culture after CMV antigen stimulation.

As DNA, the CDR3 is TGTGCCAGCAGTGCAGGATCGGAAGGCTACACCTTC. It is translated as CASSAGSEGYTF. This sequence joins TRBV25-1 and TRBJ1-2; no reliable D call. Looked up from germline, CDR1 is MGHDK and CDR2 is SYGVNS. V was cut by 4 bases and J by 8 bases, with 11 bases left in between. The CDR3 is 12 residues long.